The TCR beta chain under discussion was sequenced for a study of blood T cell repertoires in COVID-19. The wider study: The study drew acute and convalescent COVID-19 samples from the United States, Italy and Spain. The cDNA or gDNA used as material had been derived from T cells, B-cell-depleted T cells, or PBMCs.

The authors' processing: Cell counts per sample came from amplifying reference gene primers. Using immunoSEQ multiplex PCR, the repertoire was profiled, and TCRdb retains in-frame clones only, with some absent. V, J and clone size are taken as reported in that table, and D and trimming were inferred from the DNA itself. The sample lists hundreds of thousands of clones, around nine tenths occurring once. Enrollment of patients from Seattle took place during active infection, with longitudinal follow-up. Germline V gene sequence: CDR1 SEHNR, CDR2 FQNEAQ (reference sequence). This CDR3 has 15 amino acids. The V and J ends lost 1 base and 4 bases respectively, with 13 bases between them.

The TCR originated in a woman aged 70-85 years with COVID-19, enrolled during active disease. The chain is built from TRBV7-9 and TRBJ2-5, with D unresolved. The sample was peripheral blood. Here the CDR3 reads CASSLGVQERETQYF. The CDR3 region has the DNA TGTGCCAGCAGCTTAGGGGTTCAAGAGCGAGAGACCCAGTACTTC.